One and the same sample provided the 18 T cell receptor beta chains below, sequenced in a study of blood T cell repertoires in COVID-19. TCRdb's table, derived via immunoSEQ multiplex PCR, lists solely in-frame clones and lacks some. The data contain under 300,000 clones, around 87% of them singletons. Sequenced sample: peripheral blood. All receptors come from a man younger than 35 with active or convalescent COVID-19.

The chain is built from TRBV5-1 and TRBJ2-7, with TRBD2 matching 11 bases. This CDR3 has 15 amino acids. CDR1 SGHRS and CDR2 YFSETQ come from the germline V gene. Unmatched junction bases numbered 7, after V lost 4 bases and J lost 4 bases. The CDR3 nucleotides read TGCGCCAGCAGCGGAACTCCTAGCGGGGGGTACGAGCAGTACTTC. It codes for CASSGTPSGGYEQYF.

This chain joins TRBV27 and TRBJ2-7, with 9 bases aligning to TRBD1. Germline trimming cut 6 bases from V and 0 bases from J; bases unmatched to any gene: 6. The CDR3 totals 15 residues. Germline CDR1 and CDR2: MNHEY and SMNVEV (reference sequence). The CDR3 DNA reads as TGTGCCAGCAGGGGGACAGGGCTTTCCTCCTACGAGCAGTACTTC. Translation gives CASRGTGLSSYEQYF.

This chain uses TRBV6-2 or TRBV6-3 with TRBJ2-7; 7 bases map to TRBD1. The trim removed 4 bases at V and 3 bases at J, leaving 0 bases unmatched. The CDR3 loop spans 12 amino acids. CDR1 and CDR2 from the germline V gene are MNHEY and SVGEGT. This chain's CDR3 is CASSSGGYEQYF. Written as DNA, the CDR3 is TGTGCCAGCAGTTCAGGGGGCTACGAGCAGTACTTC.

The V gene is TRBV9, the J gene TRBJ2-7, with TRBD2 as a possible D gene (5 bases). Germline CDR1 is SGDLS and CDR2 is YYNGEE. Trimming pared 0 bases from V and 2 bases from J, leaving 9 bases between. CDR3 size: 14 residues. The CDR3 DNA sequence: TGTGCCAGCAGCGTAGGCGGGCAAACCTACGAGCAGTACTTC. Translation gives CASSVGGQTYEQYF.

The chain is built from TRBV5-1 and TRBJ2-3, with D possibly matching TRBD1 (6 bases). In germline, CDR1 is SGHRS, CDR2 YFSETQ. The CDR3 runs to 16 residues. V shed 4 bases and J shed 0 bases, with 15 bases lying between them. CDR3 sequence: CASSLGAFDSTDTQYF. In DNA form, the CDR3 reads TGCGCCAGCAGCCTGGGGGCGTTCGACAGCACAGATACGCAGTATTTT.

The rearrangement joins TRBV19 to TRBJ1-1; the D is unclear. The V end lost 7 bases, the J end lost 2 bases, and 11 bases lay between the germline ends. Germline V gene lookup returns CDR1 LNHDA and CDR2 SQIVND (reference sequence). CDR3 size: 13 residues. The CDR3 reads CASTASVNTEAFF. CDR3 DNA sequence: TGTGCCAGTACCGCGTCGGTTAACACTGAAGCTTTCTTT.

This chain joins TRBV19 and TRBJ1-1; D is undetermined. The CDR3 runs to 13 residues. Germline V lookup: CDR1 LNHDA, CDR2 SQIVND (reference sequence). V dropped 1 base and J dropped 0 bases, with 3 bases sitting between them. The CDR3 protein is CASSIAVNTEAFF. The CDR3 DNA is TGTGCCAGTAGTATAGCGGTGAACACTGAAGCTTTCTTT.

The genes are TRBV11-2 and TRBJ2-3; perhaps TRBD2 as D (6 bases). V dropped 5 bases and J dropped 11 bases, with 23 bases sitting between them. The germline V gene encodes CDR1 SGHAT and CDR2 FQNNGV. The CDR3 length is 15 residues. Here the CDR3 DNA reads TGTGCCAGCAGCCCAGGGACTCGGACGCCGGCGGGGCAGTATTTT. It yields the protein CASSPGTRTPAGQYF.

This chain links TRBV5-6 with TRBJ1-1, with TRBD1 matching 8 bases. The CDR3 consists of 17 residues. Germline values: CDR1 SGHDT, CDR2 YYEEEE. The ends lost 0 bases at V and 10 bases at J; junction bases unmatched: 17. CDR3 in amino acids: CASSLAPRRDRRGVAFF. CDR3 coding DNA: TGTGCCAGCAGCTTGGCCCCACGACGGGACAGGAGGGGAGTAGCTTTCTTT.

This chain joins TRBV5-6 and TRBJ2-1; 9 bases map to TRBD2. The CDR3 consists of 16 residues. The germline V gene has CDR1 SGHDT and CDR2 YYEEEE. Trimming cost V 4 bases and J 2 bases; bases outside gene matches: 7. The CDR3 nucleotides read TGTGCCAGCAGCCCCCGGGTAGCGGGAGCCTACAATGAGCAGTTCTTC. Protein: CASSPRVAGAYNEQFF.

This clone was seen once. The chain combines TRBV6-4 with TRBJ1-1; D ambiguous. The CDR3 sequence is 13 residues long. V lost 5 bases and J 5 bases, leaving 12 bases between the germline ends. Germline V gene data show CDR1 as MRHNA and CDR2 as SNTAGT. CDR3 DNA sequence: TGTGCCAGCAGTTCCACCTGGGAGACTGAAGCTTTCTTT. It codes for CASSSTWETEAFF.

This sequence joins TRBV5-1 and TRBJ1-4, with D uncertain. There are 16 residues in the CDR3. Trimming shortened V by 6 bases and J by 0 bases, and 15 bases separated the two germline ends. From germline, CDR1 is SGHRS and CDR2 YFSETQ. The CDR3 DNA reads as TGCGCCAGCACCCCGGCGATTGGAGCAACTAATGAAAAACTGTTTTTT. This translates into CASTPAIGATNEKLFF.

The chain employs TRBV5-5 and TRBJ2-7; possible D gene TRBD2, 7 bases. The CDR3 runs to 17 residues. Germline lookup yields CDR1 SGHKS and CDR2 YYEKEE (reference sequence). V was clipped by 4 bases and J by 2 bases, with 22 bases between them. CDR3 residues: CASSAYREGIPTYEQYF. DNA for the CDR3: TGTGCCAGCAGCGCCTACAGGGAGGGGATCCCTACCTACGAGCAGTACTTC.

The chain combines TRBV6-6 with TRBJ2-1, with TRBD1 identical over 9 bases. The germline gives CDR1 MNHNY, CDR2 SVGAGI (reference sequence). This CDR3 has 14 residues. Unmatched junction bases numbered 2, after V lost 2 bases and J lost 6 bases. For the CDR3, the DNA is TGTGCCAGCAGTTACGGGACAGGGCTCAATGAGCAGTTCTTC. Its translation: CASSYGTGLNEQFF.

The V and J genes are TRBV11-3 and TRBJ1-2; 7 bases line up with TRBD1. Germline lookup yields CDR1 SGHNT and CDR2 YENEEA. V lost 4 bases and J lost 3; bases outside the gene matches: 8. The CDR3 length is 15 residues. This CDR3 is CASSSRTGRDYGYTF. The CDR3 DNA sequence: TGTGCCAGCAGCTCCCGGACAGGCAGGGACTATGGCTACACCTTC.

This chain uses TRBV30 with TRBJ2-2; D gene unclear. The CDR3 covers 14 residues. V was trimmed by 5 bases and J by 2 bases, leaving 12 bases between them. Germline V lookup: CDR1 GTSNPN, CDR2 SVGIG (reference sequence). CDR3 loop: CAWGVRLNTGELFF. For the CDR3, the DNA is TGTGCCTGGGGGGTACGGTTAAACACCGGGGAGCTGTTTTTT.

The rearrangement uses TRBV6-5 and TRBJ1-1; 9 nucleotides match TRBD1. This CDR3 has 14 residues. Germline V gene data show CDR1 as MNHEY and CDR2 as SVGAGI. The J segment lost 6 bases and the V segment lost 6 bases, leaving 8 bases of the junction unmatched. The DNA for the CDR3 is TGTGCCAGCAGGGCGGACAGGGGAGGGGCTGAAGCTTTCTTT. As protein: CASRADRGGAEAFF.

This clone was detected a few times. CDR3 in amino acids: CASSQTTGYSYEQYF. The CDR3 DNA is TGTGCCAGCAGCCAGACGACAGGGTACTCCTACGAGCAGTACTTC. This sequence joins TRBV4-2 and TRBJ2-7; 7 nucleotides agree with TRBD1. CDR3 length equals 15 residues. Germline lookup yields CDR1 LGHNA and CDR2 YNFKEQ. V dropped 3 bases and J dropped 0; count of bases not matched to a gene: 5.